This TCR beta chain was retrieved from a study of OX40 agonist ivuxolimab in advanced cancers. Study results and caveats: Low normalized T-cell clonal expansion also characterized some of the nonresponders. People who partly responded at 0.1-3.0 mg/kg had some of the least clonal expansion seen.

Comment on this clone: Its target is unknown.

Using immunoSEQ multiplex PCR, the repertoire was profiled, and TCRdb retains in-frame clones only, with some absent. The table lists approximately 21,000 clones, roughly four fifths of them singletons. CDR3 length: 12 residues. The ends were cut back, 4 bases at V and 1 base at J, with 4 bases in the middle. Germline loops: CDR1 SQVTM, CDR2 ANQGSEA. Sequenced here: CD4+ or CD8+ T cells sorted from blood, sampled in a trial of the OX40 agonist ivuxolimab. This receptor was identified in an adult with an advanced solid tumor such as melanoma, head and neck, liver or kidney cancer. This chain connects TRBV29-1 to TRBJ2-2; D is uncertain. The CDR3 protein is CSVAKNTGELFF. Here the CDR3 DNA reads TGCAGCGTTGCGAAGAACACCGGGGAGCTGTTTTTT.